This entry lists 10 T cell receptor beta chains sequenced from one sample in a study of memory CD4+ T cells and cytomegalovirus serostatus. Only in-frame clones appear in the TCRdb table, and some are missing; sequencing was by immunoSEQ multiplex PCR. The profile shows some 87,000 clones, 80% of them singletons. The sort gate was single viable CD3+CD4+CD8-CD45RO+ cells for memory CD4+ T cells. The sequencing sample was made of memory CD4+ T cells from blood. The receptors stem from an adult in good health and CMV-seropositive.

V and J are TRBV7-3 and TRBJ1-1; D remains ambiguous. Trimming cost V 3 bases and J 0 bases, with 8 bases left between them. Germline V lookup: CDR1 SGHTA, CDR2 FQGTGA. This CDR3 has 14 residues. DNA for the CDR3: TGTGCCAGCAGCTTGTACGGGATGAACACTGAAGCTTTCTTT. Translating gives CASSLYGMNTEAFF.

This chain connects TRBV5-6 to TRBJ1-3; TRBD1 is a possible D gene (6 bases). Germline V lookup: CDR1 SGHDT, CDR2 YYEEEE. Trimming removed 3 bases from V and 0 bases from J, with 16 bases in between. This CDR3 comprises 17 residues. The CDR3, as DNA: TGTGCCAGCAGCTCATATAGGACAGCGGGCTCTGGAAACACCATATATTTT. This translates into CASSSYRTAGSGNTIYF.

A remark on this clone: Different DNA sequences within this sample yield the same CDR3. CDR3 in amino acids: CASSYPGGGETQYF. Written as DNA, the CDR3 is TGTGCCAGCAGTTACCCCGGGGGAGGAGAGACCCAGTACTTC. J is TRBJ2-5 and V is TRBV6-6; the D gene is possibly TRBD2 (6 bases). The CDR3 loop spans 14 amino acids. Germline lookup yields CDR1 MNHNY and CDR2 SVGAGI (reference sequence). Trimming left V 2 bases short and J 4 bases short, with 11 bases between.

This rearrangement joins TRBV9 to TRBJ2-3; a weak D match, TRBD1 (6 bases). With 0 bases removed from V and 4 bases from J, the gap between germline ends came to 12 bases. The germline V gene has CDR1 SGDLS and CDR2 YYNGEE. This CDR3 has 15 amino acids. In DNA form, the CDR3 reads TGTGCCAGCAGCGTAGTGGGGCAGGGGCCAGATACGCAGTATTTT. Translation gives CASSVVGQGPDTQYF.

The V call is TRBV7-9, the J call TRBJ2-1, with TRBD2 identical over 8 bases. From germline, CDR1 is SEHNR and CDR2 FQNEAQ (reference sequence). After removal of 5 bases from V and 7 bases from J, the junction contained 4 bases not matched to a gene. The CDR3 consists of 13 residues. The CDR3 DNA is TGTGCCAGCAGCCTTAGCGGGACAAATGAGCAGTTCTTC. It specifies CASSLSGTNEQFF.

The DNA for the CDR3 is TGTGCCAGCAGTGAGGGGACAGCCTCAGCAAACACCATATATTTT. Protein sequence: CASSEGTASANTIYF. This chain joins TRBV6-1 and TRBJ1-3; 7 nucleotides align to TRBD1. V lost 3 bases and J lost 6; bases outside the gene matches: 8. The CDR3 consists of 15 residues. The V gene's germline CDR1 is MNHNS and CDR2 SASEGT.

The rearrangement joins TRBV15 to TRBJ2-5, with TRBD1 identical over 11 bases. The germline gives CDR1 LNHNV, CDR2 YYDKDF (reference sequence). The CDR3 is made up of 14 amino acids. V lost 4 bases and J lost 5; bases outside the gene matches: 3. For the CDR3, the DNA is TGTGCCACCAGCAAGGGACAGGGGGAGGAGACCCAGTACTTC. It translates to CATSKGQGEETQYF.

There are a few counts of this clone. This chain links TRBV10-3 with TRBJ1-4; the D is unclear. V was cut by 3 bases and J by 5 bases, with 7 bases left in between. The CDR3 is made up of 13 amino acids. CDR1 ENHRY and CDR2 SYGVKD come from the germline V gene. The CDR3, as DNA: TGTGCCATCAGTGAAACCGGGAATGAAAAACTGTTTTTT. Its protein product is CAISETGNEKLFF.

Comment on this clone: The same CDR3 is also encoded by other DNA sequences in this sample. The rearrangement uses TRBV18 and TRBJ1-4; a weak D match, TRBD1 (6 bases). Deletions cut 2 bases from V and 7 bases from J, with 11 bases between. This CDR3 is 14 amino acids long. CDR1 and CDR2 from the germline V gene are KGHSH and LQKENI. The CDR3 nucleotides read TGTGCCAGCTCACCAACGGGGGCCGGTGAAAAACTGTTTTTT. Protein product: CASSPTGAGEKLFF.

The J gene is TRBJ1-5, the V gene TRBV2, with TRBD1 matching over 8 bases. Germline V gene data show CDR1 as SNHLY and CDR2 as FYNNEI. J gave up 8 bases and V 7 bases, and 13 bases lay outside the gene matches. CDR3 length: 15 amino acids. The CDR3 loop is CASTEAGGTREPQHF. In DNA, the CDR3 is TGTGCCAGCACCGAAGCAGGGGGCACCCGGGAGCCCCAGCATTTT.